These 20 T cell receptor beta chains came from one sample sequenced in a study of blood T cell repertoires in COVID-19. Method: immunoSEQ multiplex PCR; TCRdb's copy keeps in-frame clones and lacks some. The sample has 400,000 to 450,000 clones; 86% are singletons. The sequencing input was peripheral blood. These receptors all stem from a woman younger than 45 with active or convalescent COVID-19.

The chain has TRBV6-4 and TRBJ1-2; D is unresolved. CDR1 and CDR2 (germline): MRHNA, SNTAGT. V was cut by 2 bases and J by 4 bases, with 5 bases left in between. This CDR3 contains 12 residues. The CDR3 sequence is CASSDAGYGYTF. The CDR3 DNA reads TGTGCCAGCAGTGACGCCGGCTATGGCTACACCTTC.

The chain combines TRBV18 with TRBJ2-2; the D gene is possibly TRBD1 (5 bases). With 3 bases removed from V and 0 bases from J, the gap between germline ends came to 8 bases. Germline CDR1 KGHSH, CDR2 LQKENI. The CDR3 loop spans 15 amino acids. CDR3 in DNA: TGTGCCAGCTCACCGGACATTTCGAACACCGGGGAGCTGTTTTTT. Amino acid sequence: CASSPDISNTGELFF.

The V and J genes are TRBV18 and TRBJ2-3; TRBD2 aligns across 8 bases. Losses at the gene ends were 3 bases for V and 2 bases for J; bases not matched to a gene: 4. This CDR3 contains 15 residues. From germline, CDR1 is KGHSH and CDR2 LQKENI. The CDR3 reads CASSPSGAITDTQYF. CDR3 nucleotides: TGTGCCAGCTCACCTAGCGGGGCAATCACAGATACGCAGTATTTT.

This clone was recorded only once. J is TRBJ1-3 and V is TRBV29-1; perhaps TRBD1 as D (6 bases). CDR1 is SQVTM, CDR2 ANQGSEA, per germline. This CDR3 has 14 amino acids. Trimming shortened V by 6 bases and J by 3 bases, and 15 bases separated the two germline ends. CDR3 nucleotides: TGCAGCGTGTCCACAGGGATCGGTGGAAACACCATATATTTT. Its translation is CSVSTGIGGNTIYF.

The rearrangement uses TRBV10-2 and TRBJ1-5; 7 bases agree with TRBD1. CDR3 size: 14 residues. V dropped 6 bases and J dropped 7; count of bases not matched to a gene: 9. Looked up from germline, CDR1 is WSHSY and CDR2 is SAAADI. CDR3 in amino acids: CASRVGAGGQPQHF. The CDR3 coding sequence is TGCGCCAGCAGGGTCGGGGCAGGGGGGCAGCCCCAGCATTTT.

The chain uses TRBV28 and TRBJ1-5; 7 bases align to TRBD1. The CDR3 sequence is 17 residues long. The germline V gene encodes CDR1 MDHEN and CDR2 SYDVKM. The V segment lost 0 bases and the J segment 3 bases; nucleotides outside the gene matches: 8. Here the CDR3 reads CASSLWGRGNNNQPQHF. The DNA of the CDR3 is TGTGCCAGCAGTTTATGGGGCAGGGGGAATAACAATCAGCCCCAGCATTTT.

V and J are TRBV19 and TRBJ1-1; no clear D. There are 15 residues in the CDR3. Deletions cut 1 base from V and 3 bases from J, with 12 bases between. CDR1 is LNHDA, CDR2 SQIVND, per germline (reference sequence). The CDR3 DNA reads TGTGCCAGTAGTATAGTAGCGGGGTTCGACACTGAAGCTTTCTTT. Translating it yields CASSIVAGFDTEAFF.

The table lists this clone with a count of one. The genes are TRBV5-1 and TRBJ1-2; possible D gene TRBD1, 6 bases. The germline V gene encodes CDR1 SGHRS and CDR2 YFSETQ. This CDR3 spans 14 amino acids. V lost 7 bases and J 3 bases, leaving 16 bases between the germline ends. CDR3 residues: CASARTEGDYGYTF. CDR3 DNA: TGCGCCAGCGCCCGGACTGAGGGGGACTATGGCTACACCTTC.

The rearrangement joins TRBV7-2 to TRBJ1-3; D gene unclear. V was pared by 1 base and J by 4 bases, with 11 bases between. CDR1 and CDR2 from the germline V gene are SGHTA and FQGNSA. CDR3 size: 15 residues. The CDR3 region is CASSLGTERGNTIYF. The CDR3 DNA sequence: TGTGCCAGCAGCTTAGGAACGGAGCGGGGAAACACCATATATTTT.

The V and J genes are TRBV10-3 and TRBJ2-2, with a tentative D call TRBD1 (5 bases). The germline V gene has CDR1 ENHRY and CDR2 SYGVKD. The CDR3 runs to 16 residues. V was pared by 6 bases and J by 8 bases, with 22 bases between. CDR3 nucleotides: TGTGCCATCAGCCACTTGGACACTCAAAGACCAGGGGAGCTGTTTTTT. This translates into CAISHLDTQRPGELFF.

This clone has just a few counts. The CDR3 loop is CASSLLAGNSPLHF. The CDR3 nucleotides are TGTGCCAGCAGCCTCCTAGCCGGTAACTCACCCCTCCACTTT. The gene calls are TRBV7-9 and TRBJ1-6, with D hard to call. The CDR3 has 14 amino acids. CDR1 is SEHNR, CDR2 FQNEAQ, per germline (reference sequence). Trimming pared 5 bases from V and 10 bases from J, leaving 15 bases between.

The chain is built from TRBV28 and TRBJ2-3, with TRBD1 as a possible D gene (6 bases). The V and J ends lost 5 bases and 0 bases respectively, with 12 bases between them. The CDR3 sequence is 15 residues long. Germline CDR1 is MDHEN and CDR2 is SYDVKM. The CDR3, as DNA: TGTGCCAGCAGTCTGAATACAGGGAGCACAGATACGCAGTATTTT. Its translation is CASSLNTGSTDTQYF. The complete variable domain, with remaining parts taken from reference TRBV28 and TRBJ2-3, reads DVKVTQSSRYLVKRTGEKVFLECVQDMDHENMFWYRQDPGLGLRLIYFSYDVKMKEKGDIPEGYSVSREKKERFSLILESASTNQTSMYLCASSLNTGSTDTQYFGPGTRLTVL.

The rearrangement joins TRBV3-1 (or the pseudogene TRBV3-2) to TRBJ2-1, with TRBD2 identical over 12 bases. CDR3 length: 16 amino acids. Per germline, CDR1 LGHDT and CDR2 YNNKEL (reference sequence). The junction had 2 bases not matched to a gene; V was cut back by 1 base and J by 4 bases. The DNA of the CDR3 is TGTGCCAGCAGCCAAGTAGGACTAGCGGGGTACAATGAGCAGTTCTTC. This translates into CASSQVGLAGYNEQFF.

The chain uses TRBV5-1 and TRBJ1-1, with D perhaps TRBD1 (5 bases). Trimming took off 1 base at V and 5 bases at J, with 9 bases between the two ends. Germline V lookup: CDR1 SGHRS, CDR2 YFSETQ. CDR3 size: 13 residues. The CDR3 sequence is CASSLQGWTEAFF. The CDR3 nucleotides read TGCGCCAGCAGCTTGCAGGGCTGGACTGAAGCTTTCTTT.

The V and J genes are TRBV7-9 and TRBJ2-7; TRBD2 matches 7 bases. V trimming: 4 bases; J trimming: 3 bases; junction bases outside the gene matches: 3. The CDR3 spans 13 residues. Germline V gene lookup returns CDR1 SEHNR and CDR2 FQNEAQ (reference sequence). CDR3 coding DNA: TGTGCCAGCAGCTATAGGGAGGGCTACGAGCAGTACTTC. This codes for CASSYREGYEQYF.

The chain links TRBV19 to TRBJ1-6, with 8 bases lining up with TRBD1. Trimming took 6 bases from V and 6 from J; bases not matched to a gene: 10. Looked up from germline, CDR1 is LNHDA and CDR2 is SQIVND (reference sequence). This CDR3 comprises 16 residues. Written as DNA, the CDR3 is TGTGCCAGTAGCCCAGACCCGGGACAGGTTAATTCACCCCTCCACTTT. Its protein is CASSPDPGQVNSPLHF.

This clone appeared a single time. The CDR3: CASSFVGELFF. The CDR3 bases are TGTGCCAGCAGTTTCGTGGGGGAGCTGTTTTTT. This chain connects TRBV28 to TRBJ2-2, with D unresolved. Germline values: CDR1 MDHEN, CDR2 SYDVKM. Trimming stripped 3 bases from V and 8 bases from J, with 4 bases between. The length of the CDR3 is 11 residues.

This sequence joins TRBV5-1 and TRBJ2-3; D might be TRBD2 (5 bases). The CDR3 is 14 residues long. Germline CDR1 is SGHRS and CDR2 is YFSETQ. Between the trimmed V and J ends, which lost 4 bases and 4 bases, there was a span of 13 bases. CDR3 region: CASSTGLGSDTQYF. As DNA, the CDR3 is TGCGCCAGCAGCACGGGATTAGGTTCAGATACGCAGTATTTT.

This chain uses TRBV5-1 with TRBJ1-4; no clear D gene. CDR1 SGHRS and CDR2 YFSETQ come from the germline V gene. This CDR3 contains 15 residues. Trimming took off 0 bases at V and 6 bases at J, with 12 bases between the two ends. The CDR3 spells CASSLGKIQDEKLFF. The DNA of the CDR3 is TGCGCCAGCAGCTTGGGGAAGATCCAGGATGAAAAACTGTTTTTT.

The chain has TRBV5-1 and TRBJ2-1; 7 bases are shared with TRBD1. V shed 5 bases, J shed 4 bases, and the junction held 0 bases outside the gene matches. The CDR3 sequence is 12 residues long. Germline V gives CDR1 SGHRS, CDR2 YFSETQ. The CDR3 sequence is CASRTGYNEQFF. The CDR3 nucleotides are TGCGCCAGCAGGACAGGGTACAATGAGCAGTTCTTC.